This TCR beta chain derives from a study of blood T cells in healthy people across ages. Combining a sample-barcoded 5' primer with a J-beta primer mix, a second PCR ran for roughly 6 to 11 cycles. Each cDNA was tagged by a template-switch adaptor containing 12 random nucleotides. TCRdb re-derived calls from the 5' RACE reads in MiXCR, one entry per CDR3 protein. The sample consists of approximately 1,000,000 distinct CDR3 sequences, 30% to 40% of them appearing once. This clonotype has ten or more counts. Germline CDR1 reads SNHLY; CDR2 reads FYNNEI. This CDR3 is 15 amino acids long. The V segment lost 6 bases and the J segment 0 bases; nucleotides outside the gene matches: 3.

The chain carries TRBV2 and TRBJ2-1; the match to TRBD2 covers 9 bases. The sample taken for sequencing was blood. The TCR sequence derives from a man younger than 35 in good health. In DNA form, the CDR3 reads TGTGCCAGCAGGGGTAGCGGGAGCTCCTACAATGAGCAGTTCTTC. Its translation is CASRGSGSSYNEQFF. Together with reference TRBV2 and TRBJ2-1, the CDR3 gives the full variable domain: EPEVTQTPSHQVTQMGQEVILRCVPISNHLYFYWYRQILGQKVEFLVSFYNNEISEKSEIFDDQFSVERPDGSNFTLKIRSTKLEDSAMYFCASRGSGSSYNEQFFGPGTRLTVL.